The clone carrying this T cell receptor beta chain was found once. Its cognate antigen is unknown. This specimen belongs to a study of human thymus T cells. Assay: immunoSEQ multiplex PCR; the TCRdb copy retains only in-frame clones and omits some. The table records about 120,000 clones, around 94% of them present only once. V lost 0 bases to trimming and J lost 5 bases, with 8 bases between them. The CDR3 sequence is 14 residues long. Germline V CDR1 and CDR2: LGHNA, YSLEER. Points from the study as a whole: The related literature has documented a marked overlap of thymic repertoires among unrelated individuals.

Thymus tissue was removed during corrective cardiac surgery. V is TRBV4-3 and J is TRBJ2-1, with D uncertain. This clonotype was obtained from a boy in the first two years of life with a congenital heart defect but otherwise immunologically healthy. Specimen: thymus tissue. As DNA, the CDR3 is TGCGCCAGCAGCCAAGATAACCGGGACAATGAGCAGTTCTTC. It translates to CASSQDNRDNEQFF.